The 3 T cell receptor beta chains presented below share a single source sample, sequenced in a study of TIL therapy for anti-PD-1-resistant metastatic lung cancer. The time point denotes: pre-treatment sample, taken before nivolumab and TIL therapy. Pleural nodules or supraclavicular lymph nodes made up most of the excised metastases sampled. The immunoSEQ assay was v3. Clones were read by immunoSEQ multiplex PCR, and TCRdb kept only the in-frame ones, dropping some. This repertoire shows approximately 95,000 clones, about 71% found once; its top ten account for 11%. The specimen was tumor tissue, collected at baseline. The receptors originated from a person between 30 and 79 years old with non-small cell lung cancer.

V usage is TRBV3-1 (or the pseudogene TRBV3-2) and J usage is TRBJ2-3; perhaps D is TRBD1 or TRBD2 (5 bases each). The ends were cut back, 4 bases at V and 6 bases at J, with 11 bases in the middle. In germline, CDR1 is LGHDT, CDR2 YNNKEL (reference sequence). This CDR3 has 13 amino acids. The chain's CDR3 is CASSRDRGDTQYF. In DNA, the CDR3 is TGTGCCAGCAGCCGGGACCGAGGGGATACGCAGTATTTT.

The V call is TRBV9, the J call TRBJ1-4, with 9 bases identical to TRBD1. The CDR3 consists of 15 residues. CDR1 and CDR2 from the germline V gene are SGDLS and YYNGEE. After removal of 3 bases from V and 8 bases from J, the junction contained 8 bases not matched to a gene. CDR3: CASSARQGVEEKLFF. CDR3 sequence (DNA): TGTGCCAGCAGCGCGAGACAGGGGGTAGAAGAAAAACTGTTTTTT.

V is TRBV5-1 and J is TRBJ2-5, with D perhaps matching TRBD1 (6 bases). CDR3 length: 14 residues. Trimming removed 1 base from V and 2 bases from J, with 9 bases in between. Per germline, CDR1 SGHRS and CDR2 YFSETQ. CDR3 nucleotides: TGCGCCAGCAGCTTGACAGGACAGCAAGAGACCCAGTACTTC. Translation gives CASSLTGQQETQYF. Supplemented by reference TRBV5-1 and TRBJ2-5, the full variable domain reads KAGVTQTPRYLIKTRGQQVTLSCSPISGHRSVSWYQQTPGQGLQFLFEYFSETQRNKGNFPGRFSGRQFSNSRSEMNVSTLELGDSALYLCASSLTGQQETQYFGPGTRLLVL.